This T cell receptor beta chain was documented in a study of T cells in Graves' hyperthyroidism and ophthalmopathy. Study-level findings and limits: Most thyroid clonotypes expanded above 0.001 were also detected in blood.

Concerning this clonotype itself: Antigen: not known. At one end, the junction sequence differs from germline, possibly due to a read error.

Amplification of TCR beta CDR3 regions used RNA as the template. HTBI primers were the set used in a first-round RT-PCR of the TCR CDR3. TCRdb itself ran the multiplex PCR reads through MiXCR, one entry per CDR3 protein. The sample holds fewer than 650,000 distinct CDR3 sequences, about 15% seen once. In germline, CDR1 is SGHAT, CDR2 FQNNGV. The CDR3 spans 14 residues. Investigators excluded patients with uncontrolled infection, other autoimmune disease, pregnancy or lactation. From approximately 9.1 ml of fresh peripheral blood, PBMCs were isolated. V is TRBV11-2 and J is TRBJ1-1; D may be TRBD1 (5 bases). This receptor was identified in a woman in her 40s with Graves' hyperthyroidism. The source material was blood. This CDR3 reads CAGSLATGGAEAFF. The DNA of the CDR3 is TGTGCCGGCAGCTTAGCAACAGGAGGGGCTGAAGCTTTCTTT.